The 25 T cell receptor beta chains below were found in one sample sequenced in a study of cytomegalovirus exposure and HLA in healthy donors. With 60 Vbeta and 13 Jbeta primers, the PCR was carried out. The table came from immunoSEQ multiplex PCR; TCRdb's copy has only in-frame clones and leaves some out. The top ten hold about 3.1% of the sample, which has roughly 100,000 clones, roughly three quarters seen once. The source material was PBMCs. The origin of the receptors is a male donor in good health and CMV-seropositive.

V and J are TRBV2 and TRBJ2-2; TRBD2 aligns across 11 bases. The CDR3 consists of 15 residues. From germline, CDR1 is SNHLY and CDR2 FYNNEI. V shed 6 bases and J 4 bases; nucleotides not matched to a gene: 4. The CDR3 DNA is TGTGCCAGCAGCCTACTAGCGGGGGCCACCGGGGAGCTGTTTTTT. This sequence encodes CASSLLAGATGELFF.

The rearrangement links TRBV5-1 to TRBJ2-1; possible D gene TRBD2, 5 bases. The CDR3 runs 15 residues. CDR1 and CDR2 (germline): SGHRS, YFSETQ. V gave up 4 bases and J gave up 0 bases, with 11 bases separating them. The CDR3: CASSPGESSYNEQFF. CDR3 bases: TGCGCCAGCAGCCCCGGGGAGAGCTCCTACAATGAGCAGTTCTTC.

The genes are TRBV6-1 and TRBJ1-6; a possible D gene is TRBD1 (6 bases). V was clipped by 2 bases and J by 7 bases, with 12 bases between them. The CDR3 loop spans 15 amino acids. Germline V gene lookup returns CDR1 MNHNS and CDR2 SASEGT. The CDR3 region has the DNA TGTGCCAGCAGTGAACTCGTGACAGGAAATTCACCCCTCCACTTT. Protein product: CASSELVTGNSPLHF.

The rearrangement uses TRBV14 and TRBJ2-4; a possible D gene is TRBD2 (5 bases). The CDR3 contains 12 residues. V gave up 4 bases and J gave up 6 bases, with 7 bases separating them. From germline, CDR1 is SGHDN and CDR2 FVKESK. The CDR3 DNA reads as TGTGCCAGCAGCCCGGGGAGAAACATTCAGTACTTC. Translating gives CASSPGRNIQYF.

This chain connects TRBV7-9 to TRBJ2-7; a possible D gene is TRBD2 (5 bases). This CDR3 is 14 amino acids long. The germline V and J ends were trimmed by 5 bases and 5 bases, with 16 bases remaining between them. Germline CDR1 reads SEHNR; CDR2 reads FQNEAQ (reference sequence). The CDR3 DNA reads TGTGCCAGCAGCCAAACCCTCTCGAGGGACGAGCAGTACTTC. Amino acids: CASSQTLSRDEQYF.

V and J are TRBV7-2 and TRBJ1-6; the D gene is possibly TRBD1 (6 bases). Trimming took 4 bases from V and 7 from J, leaving 14 bases between them. The CDR3 contains 15 residues. The germline gives CDR1 SGHTA, CDR2 FQGNSA. The CDR3 sequence: CASSSVQGINSPLHF. The CDR3 DNA follows: TGTGCCAGCAGCTCCGTACAGGGAATAAATTCACCCCTCCACTTT.

This clone has only one observation. The chain recombines TRBV14 with TRBJ1-2, with D possibly being TRBD1 (5 bases). V was shortened by 1 base and J by 3 bases, with 12 bases between the two germline ends. In germline, CDR1 is SGHDN, CDR2 FVKESK. The CDR3 totals 15 residues. The CDR3 sequence is CASSQVHRRDYGYTF. The CDR3 DNA is TGTGCCAGCAGCCAAGTTCATCGCAGGGACTATGGCTACACCTTC.

The chain has TRBV7-3 and TRBJ2-2; 8 bases line up with TRBD1. The V and J ends lost 5 bases and 5 bases, in that order; junction bases with no gene match: 4. The CDR3 is 14 residues long. The germline CDR1 and CDR2 sequences are SGHTA and FQGTGA. CDR3 nucleotide sequence: TGTGCCAGCAGCCCCCAGGGGGCGACCGGGGAGCTGTTTTTT. Protein product: CASSPQGATGELFF.

The chain is built from TRBV5-4 and TRBJ2-3; D uncertain. CDR1 and CDR2 from the germline V gene are SGHNT and YYREEE (reference sequence). CDR3 length: 15 residues. V lost 4 bases, J lost 5 bases, and 17 bases lay in between. CDR3 DNA sequence: TGTGCCAGCAGCCCGTATTTATTGAGCTTAGATACGCAGTATTTT. It translates to CASSPYLLSLDTQYF. Full variable domain (remainder filled in from reference TRBV5-4 and TRBJ2-3): ETGVTQSPTHLIKTRGQQVTLRCSSQSGHNTVSWYQQALGQGPQFIFQYYREEENGRGNFPPRFSGLQFPNYSSELNVNALELDDSALYLCASSPYLLSLDTQYFGPGTRLTVL.

This clone was seen only a few times. The chain joins TRBV2 to TRBJ2-7; D perhaps matches TRBD1 (6 bases). The CDR3 is 16 residues long. Germline values: CDR1 SNHLY, CDR2 FYNNEI. V was cut by 4 bases and J by 3 bases, with 19 bases left in between. Here the CDR3 DNA reads TGTGCCAGCAGTGGCAGCCAGGGACACCTTGACTACGAGCAGTACTTC. The encoded protein is CASSGSQGHLDYEQYF.

The chain combines TRBV5-6 with TRBJ2-3; 7 nucleotides agree with TRBD2. The CDR3 covers 13 residues. Losses at the gene ends were 4 bases for V and 5 bases for J; bases not matched to a gene: 4. Germline CDR1 and CDR2: SGHDT and YYEEEE. The CDR3: CASSPPGGDTQYF. CDR3 coding DNA: TGTGCCAGCAGCCCCCCGGGGGGAGATACGCAGTATTTT.

CDR3 protein: CASSELIYGYTF. The DNA for the CDR3 is TGTGCCAGCAGTGAACTTATCTATGGCTACACCTTC. This chain uses TRBV25-1 with TRBJ1-2, with D unresolved. V lost 2 bases and J 4 bases, leaving 5 bases between the germline ends. CDR1 and CDR2 from the germline V gene are MGHDK and SYGVNS. CDR3 length: 12 amino acids.

The CDR3 DNA reads TGTGCCTCCACAGGCCTGACGGACCAAGAGACCCAGTACTTC. It yields the protein CASTGLTDQETQYF. The chain links TRBV30 to TRBJ2-5, with D possibly matching TRBD1 (5 bases). Trimming cost V 7 bases and J 0 bases, with 15 bases left between them. The CDR3 sequence is 14 residues long. The germline gives CDR1 GTSNPN, CDR2 SVGIG (reference sequence).

The rearrangement joins TRBV5-6 to TRBJ2-7; TRBD1 might be the D (5 bases). The CDR3 has 14 amino acids. In germline, CDR1 is SGHDT, CDR2 YYEEEE. V shed 4 bases and J shed 0 bases, with 11 bases lying between them. CDR3 region: CASSLLTGSYEQYF. The CDR3 DNA is TGTGCCAGCAGCCTTCTCACAGGCTCCTACGAGCAGTACTTC.

CDR3 DNA: TGTGCCAGCAGCCCCGGGACAGGGGGTTGGGAGACCCAGTACTTC. It is translated as CASSPGTGGWETQYF. This chain uses TRBV11-3 with TRBJ2-5; 11 bases agree with TRBD1. CDR3 length: 15 amino acids. J was trimmed by 5 bases and V by 5 bases; bases with no gene match: 7. CDR1 is SGHNT and CDR2 is YENEEA in the germline V gene.

The chain is built from TRBV19 and TRBJ2-5; 7 bases are a match to TRBD2. Germline V lookup: CDR1 LNHDA, CDR2 SQIVND (reference sequence). V lost 3 bases to trimming and J lost 6 bases; unmatched junction nucleotides: 7. The CDR3 runs to 14 residues. The CDR3 spells CASSMRQGGKTQYF. Here the CDR3 DNA reads TGTGCCAGTAGTATGCGGCAGGGAGGGAAGACCCAGTACTTC.

V and J are TRBV7-2 and TRBJ1-1; 9 nucleotides agree with TRBD1. Trimming at V came to 3 bases and at J to 5 bases, leaving 7 bases not matched to a gene. From germline, CDR1 is SGHTA and CDR2 FQGNSA. The CDR3 contains 15 residues. CDR3 sequence: CASSFAGQGGTEAFF. DNA of the CDR3: TGTGCCAGCAGCTTTGCGGGACAGGGTGGAACTGAAGCTTTCTTT. Full variable domain (outside the CDR3, taken from reference TRBV7-2 and TRBJ1-1): GAGVSQSPSNKVTEKGKDVELRCDPISGHTALYWYRQSLGQGLEFLIYFQGNSAPDKSGLPSDRFSAERTGGSVSTLTIQRTQQEDSAVYLCASSFAGQGGTEAFFGQGTRLTVV.

The CDR3 loop reads CAWSWRETDTQYF. For the CDR3, the DNA is TGTGCCTGGAGTTGGAGGGAGACAGATACGCAGTATTTT. This chain links TRBV30 with TRBJ2-3; TRBD2 is a possible D gene (6 bases). The V and J ends lost 2 bases and 3 bases respectively, with 9 bases between them. Germline V gene sequence: CDR1 GTSNPN, CDR2 SVGIG (reference sequence). The CDR3 is 13 amino acids.

This clone was seen only a few times. The V gene is TRBV4-1, the J gene TRBJ1-1; D may be TRBD1 (5 bases). The CDR3 is 14 amino acids. The V gene lost 3 bases and the J gene lost 2 bases, with 10 bases spanning the gap. CDR1 and CDR2 from the germline V gene are MGHRA and YSYEKL. CDR3: CASSQVTANTEAFF. In DNA, the CDR3 is TGCGCCAGCAGCCAGGTGACAGCTAACACTGAAGCTTTCTTT.

The CDR3 DNA reads TGTGCCAGCAGCCCTGACAGGGGAAGATCACCCCTCCACTTT. This translates into CASSPDRGRSPLHF. The chain couples TRBV27 to TRBJ1-6; 8 bases are a match to TRBD1. The CDR3 length is 14 residues. Germline V gives CDR1 MNHEY, CDR2 SMNVEV (reference sequence). Unmatched junction bases numbered 8, after V lost 6 bases and J lost 10 bases.

The genes are TRBV7-2 and TRBJ1-1, with D tentatively TRBD1 (5 bases). V lost 7 bases and J lost 1, with 13 bases in between. The CDR3 spans 14 residues. Per germline, CDR1 SGHTA and CDR2 FQGNSA. The CDR3 reads CASNSDSRNTEAFF. The CDR3 bases are TGTGCCAGCAATTCCGACAGCCGGAACACTGAAGCTTTCTTT.

The chain couples TRBV11-3 to TRBJ1-4; 8 nucleotides align to TRBD1. The germline V gene encodes CDR1 SGHNT and CDR2 YENEEA. Germline trimming cut 3 bases from V and 8 bases from J; bases unmatched to any gene: 5. There are 14 residues in the CDR3. This CDR3 reads CASSFDRGYEKLFF. In DNA, the CDR3 is TGTGCCAGCAGCTTTGACAGGGGTTACGAAAAACTGTTTTTT.

The chain uses TRBV6-5 and TRBJ1-2; the D gene is possibly TRBD1 (5 bases). Germline V gene data show CDR1 as MNHEY and CDR2 as SVGAGI. This CDR3 has 12 amino acids. Trimming left V 11 bases short and J 3 bases short, with 13 bases between. CDR3 sequence: CAAASGHYGYTF. CDR3 bases: TGTGCCGCCGCGTCAGGGCACTATGGCTACACCTTC.

The chain carries TRBV11-2 and TRBJ1-2, with a tentative D call TRBD1 (5 bases). The CDR3 spans 12 residues. V shed 5 bases and J shed 6 bases, with 10 bases lying between them. The germline gives CDR1 SGHAT, CDR2 FQNNGV. In nucleotides, the CDR3 is TGTGCCAGCAGCGCAGGGAAAAATGGCTACACCTTC. It encodes CASSAGKNGYTF.

A few counts support this clone. One end of the junction is discordant with germline, which a read error may explain. V usage is TRBV6-5 and J usage is TRBJ1-1; D unclear. CDR1 is MNHEY, CDR2 SVGAGI, per germline. This CDR3 comprises 13 residues. CDR3 amino acids: CASSYRGNAEAFF. The DNA for the CDR3 is TGTGCCAGCAGTTATCGCGGGAACGCTGAAGCTTTCTTT.